Included here is one TCR beta chain sequence, with context. This sample stems from a study of sequential checkpoint blockade in melanoma. Study as a whole: Arm A got nivolumab then ipilimumab; arm B the reverse, 1:1. Maintenance nivolumab came after either treatment sequence.

V was trimmed by 0 bases and J by 1 base, leaving 16 bases between them. The V gene's germline CDR1 is SGDLS and CDR2 YYNGEE. The CDR3 sequence is 17 residues long. Treatment: randomized to nivolumab then ipilimumab (arm A) or the reverse (arm B). DNA-damaging chemotherapy had not been given to any patient beforehand. Live CD3+CD8+ CD19− CD56− cells were sorted from PBMCs. Profiling relied on immunoSEQ multiplex PCR, and the TCRdb table lists in-frame clones only, not all of them. Of about 17,000 clones listed, 60% to 80% are singletons. This clonotype was sampled from a human donor with melanoma. The chain has TRBV9 and TRBJ1-1, with D unclear. Here the sequenced sample was CD8+ T cells sorted from blood (inferred from file names), taken from a patient given nivolumab and ipilimumab in sequence. DNA of the CDR3: TGTGCCAGCAGCGTAGTTCCCCCTCAGTCCTCGAACACTGAAGCTTTCTTT. Translation gives CASSVVPPQSSNTEAFF.